This T cell receptor beta chain was identified in a study of T cell changes during pregnancy in multiple sclerosis (dated by TCRdb to about 2019). As for the study more broadly: In women with multiple sclerosis, the researchers looked at how the T cell repertoire shifted as pregnancy progressed.

Library construction relied on the immunoSEQ multiplex PCR assay. TCRdb holds this immuneACCESS table with in-frame rearrangements only. Some clones are missing; in checked studies, unresolved V genes explain under half, and the rest has no known cause. This sample gives just under 65,000 clones in total; approximately 93% of them show up just once. The ten most abundant clones make up roughly 3.1% of the sample. A word on this clone: Its target antigen remains unknown. No much larger clone is present one base from it, and per-base qualities are unavailable.

Trimming removed 0 bases from V and 6 bases from J; the gene matches leave 1 base unexplained. The CDR1 and CDR2 encoded by the germline V gene (reference sequence) are SGHNT and YYREEE. Including the terminal cysteine and phenylalanine, the CDR3 comprises 14 residues. Only the CDR3 DNA is retained, 42 bases long and in frame from the first base. The chain couples TRBV5-4 to TRBJ2-1; TRBD1 matches 9 bases in the middle. Sequencing used CD8+ T cells from peripheral blood mononuclear cells, obtained in the second trimester of pregnancy. This TCR came from a female donor with multiple sclerosis, enrolled in a pregnancy study. CDR3 sequence: CASSLGQGGNEQFF. The DNA sequence reads TGTGCCAGCAGCTTGGGACAGGGGGGCAATGAGCAGTTCTTC.